This T cell receptor (beta chain) was recorded in a study of cytomegalovirus exposure and HLA in healthy donors. General study points: Reported results showed that the classifier diagnosed cytomegalovirus status with high specificity and sensitivity.

13 Jbeta primers and 60 Vbeta primers were used for the PCR. Using immunoSEQ multiplex PCR, the repertoire was profiled, and TCRdb retains in-frame clones only, with some absent. Among roughly 250,000 clones listed, 65% to 85% were seen once. V was pared by 2 bases and J by 2 bases, with 1 base of the junction left unmatched. The CDR3 runs to 15 residues. From germline, CDR1 is PRHDT and CDR2 FYEKMQ (reference sequence). Worth noting for this clone: No antigen is known for it.

The rearrangement uses TRBV13 and TRBJ2-1, with TRBD1 identical over 9 bases. The material sequenced was PBMCs. The clonotype originates from a female donor in good health and CMV-seronegative. The CDR3 here is CASSLRDRAYNEQFF. The CDR3 DNA reads TGTGCCAGCAGCTTACGGGACAGGGCCTACAATGAGCAGTTCTTC.